This T cell receptor (beta chain) was captured by sequencing in a study of a mutant IDH1 vaccine in newly diagnosed glioma. V lost 3 bases to trimming and J lost 8 bases, with 14 bases between them. The CDR3 has 13 residues. Germline V gene sequence: CDR1 SGHRS, CDR2 YFSETQ. Time point described: week 47, end of study. Every vaccination contained 300 ug of the mutant IDH1 20-mer peptide and was paired with topical imiquimod. On this clone: Its antigen remains unknown.

Data came from immunoSEQ multiplex PCR; TCRdb stores just in-frame clones and leaves some out. This table holds 10,000 to 15,000 clones, around three quarters found once. J is TRBJ1-2 and V is TRBV5-1; D is perhaps TRBD1 (5 bases). This sequence was found in a woman between 40 and 50 years old with glioma. Sequenced here: PBMCs, sampled from a glioma patient whose treatment included an IDH1 peptide vaccine. The CDR3 bases are TGCGCCAGCAGCTCTGCAGGGAAGAGGGGCTACACCTTC. Protein: CASSSAGKRGYTF.